This T cell receptor beta chain was recovered during a study of blood T cell repertoires in COVID-19. Turning to the study itself: The samples span acute and convalescent COVID-19 from the United States, Italy and Spain. The analysed material was cDNA or gDNA that came from T cells, B-cell-depleted T cells, or PBMCs.

Some clones are missing from TCRdb's copy, which holds only in-frame ones; the method was immunoSEQ multiplex PCR. The sample holds tens of thousands of clones, 65% to 90% seen once. V was cut by 6 bases and J by 9 bases, with 14 bases left in between. This CDR3 is 12 amino acids long. Sequencing was performed on peripheral blood. V gene TRBV12-3 or TRBV12-4 combines with J gene TRBJ1-1, with D hard to call. The clonotype comes from a man older than 75 with acute or convalescent COVID-19. CDR3 protein: CASRPQNAKAFF. The CDR3 DNA is TGTGCCAGCAGACCACAGAACGCGAAAGCTTTCTTT.